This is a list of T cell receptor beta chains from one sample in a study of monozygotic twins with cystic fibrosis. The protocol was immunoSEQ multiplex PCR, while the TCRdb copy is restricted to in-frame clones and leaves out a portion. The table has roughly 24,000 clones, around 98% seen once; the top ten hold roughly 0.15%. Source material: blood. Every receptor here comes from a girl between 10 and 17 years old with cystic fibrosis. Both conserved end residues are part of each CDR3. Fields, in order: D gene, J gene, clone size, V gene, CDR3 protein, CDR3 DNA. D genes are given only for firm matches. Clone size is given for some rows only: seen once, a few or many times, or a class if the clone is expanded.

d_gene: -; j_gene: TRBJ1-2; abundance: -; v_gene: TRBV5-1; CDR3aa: CASSLGVRGLGYTF; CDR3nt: TGCGCCAGCAGCCTGGGAGTGAGGGGCCTCGGCTACACCTTC
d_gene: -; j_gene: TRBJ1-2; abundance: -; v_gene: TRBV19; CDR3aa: CASNGGSLGYGYTF; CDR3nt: TGTGCCAGTAATGGCGGCAGTCTGGGCTATGGCTACACCTTC
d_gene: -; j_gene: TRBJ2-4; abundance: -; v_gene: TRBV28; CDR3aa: CASSSLTVNIQYF; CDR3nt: TGTGCCAGCAGTTCCCTGACAGTAAACATTCAGTACTTC
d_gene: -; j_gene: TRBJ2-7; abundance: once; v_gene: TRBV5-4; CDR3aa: CASHPPAHTFDEQYF; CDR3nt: TGTGCCAGCCATCCCCCCGCCCATACCTTCGACGAGCAGTACTTC
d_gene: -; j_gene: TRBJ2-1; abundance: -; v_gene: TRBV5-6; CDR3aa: CASSPRDHEQFF; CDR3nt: TGTGCCAGCAGCCCCAGGGACCATGAGCAGTTCTTC
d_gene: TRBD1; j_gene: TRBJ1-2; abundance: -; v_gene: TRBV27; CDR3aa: CASSSSGTGANYGYTF; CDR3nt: TGTGCCAGCAGTTCCTCCGGGACAGGAGCTAACTATGGCTACACCTTC
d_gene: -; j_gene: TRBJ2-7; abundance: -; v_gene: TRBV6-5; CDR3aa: CASSYSGQGTYEQYF; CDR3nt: TGTGCCAGCAGTTATAGTGGGCAAGGGACTTACGAGCAGTACTTC
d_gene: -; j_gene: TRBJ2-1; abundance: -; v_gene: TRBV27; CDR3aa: CASSWGGINEQFF; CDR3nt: TGTGCCAGCAGTTGGGGCGGCATCAATGAGCAGTTCTTC
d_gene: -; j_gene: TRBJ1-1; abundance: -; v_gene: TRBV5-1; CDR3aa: CASSGDNTEAFF; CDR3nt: TGCGCCAGCAGCGGCGACAACACTGAAGCTTTCTTT
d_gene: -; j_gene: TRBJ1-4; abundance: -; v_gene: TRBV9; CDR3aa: CASSVGGRGNEKLFF; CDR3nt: TGTGCCAGCAGCGTAGGGGGCAGGGGTAATGAAAAACTGTTTTTT
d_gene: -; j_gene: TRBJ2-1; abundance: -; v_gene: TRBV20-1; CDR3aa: CSAVTANEQFF; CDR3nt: TGCAGTGCTGTAACTGCTAATGAGCAGTTCTTC
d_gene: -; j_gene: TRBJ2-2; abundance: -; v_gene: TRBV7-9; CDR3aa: CASSSPLGELFF; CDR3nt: TGTGCCAGCAGCTCTCCCCTCGGGGAGCTGTTTTTT
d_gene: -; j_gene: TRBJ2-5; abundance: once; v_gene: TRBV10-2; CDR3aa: CATGGPAETQYF; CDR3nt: TGCGCCACAGGGGGGCCGGCGGAGACCCAGTACTTC
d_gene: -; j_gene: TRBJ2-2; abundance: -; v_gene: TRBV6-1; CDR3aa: CASNLPTVTGELFF; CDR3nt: TGTGCCAGCAACCTCCCTACAGTTACCGGGGAGCTGTTTTTT
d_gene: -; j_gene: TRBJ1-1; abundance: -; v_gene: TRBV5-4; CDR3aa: CATGTLFTEAFF; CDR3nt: TGTGCCACCGGGACACTCTTCACTGAAGCTTTCTTT
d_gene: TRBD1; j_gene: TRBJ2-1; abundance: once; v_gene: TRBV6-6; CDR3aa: CASSPGQGYENEQFF; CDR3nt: TGTGCCAGCAGTCCGGGACAGGGATATGAGAATGAGCAGTTCTTC
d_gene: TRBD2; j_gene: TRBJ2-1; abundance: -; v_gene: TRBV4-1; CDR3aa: CASSHEPPGTSDPDGSQFF; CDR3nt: TGCGCCAGCAGCCATGAACCCCCCGGGACTAGCGATCCAGATGGGTCGCAGTTCTTC
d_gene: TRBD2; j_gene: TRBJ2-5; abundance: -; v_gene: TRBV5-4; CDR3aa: CASSPGTIQETQYF; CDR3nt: TGTGCCAGCAGCCCCGGGACTATCCAAGAGACCCAGTACTTC